These T cell receptor beta chains were read from a single sample in a study of blood T cell repertoires in COVID-19. TCRdb's table, derived via immunoSEQ multiplex PCR, lists solely in-frame clones and lacks some. The sample consists of 300,000 or so clones, over 85% of them appearing once. The sequencing sample was made of PBMCs or T cells enriched from blood (not recorded which). These receptors came from a man in his sixties who had recovered from COVID-19. Both conserved end residues are part of each CDR3. A D gene is named only where the DNA matches it firmly.

CASSGQGPGTSPLHF	TRBD1	TRBV19	TRBJ1-6
CAWNRFAGGSNQPQHF	NA	TRBV30	TRBJ1-5
CASSLASGGLYEQYF	TRBD2	TRBV27	TRBJ2-7
CSTGQVNTEAFF	TRBD1	TRBV29-1	TRBJ1-1
CASAGQGSTDTQYF	NA	TRBV5-8	TRBJ2-3
CASSLFKGVSEAFF	NA	TRBV13	TRBJ1-1
CASSKGQPTDPLHF	TRBD1	TRBV11-3	TRBJ1-6
CAIGPAGAPEQFF	TRBD2	TRBV10-3	TRBJ2-1
CASRTTYLSVPNTGELFF	NA	TRBV19	TRBJ2-2
CASSPRDRGEKLFF	TRBD1	TRBV18	TRBJ1-4